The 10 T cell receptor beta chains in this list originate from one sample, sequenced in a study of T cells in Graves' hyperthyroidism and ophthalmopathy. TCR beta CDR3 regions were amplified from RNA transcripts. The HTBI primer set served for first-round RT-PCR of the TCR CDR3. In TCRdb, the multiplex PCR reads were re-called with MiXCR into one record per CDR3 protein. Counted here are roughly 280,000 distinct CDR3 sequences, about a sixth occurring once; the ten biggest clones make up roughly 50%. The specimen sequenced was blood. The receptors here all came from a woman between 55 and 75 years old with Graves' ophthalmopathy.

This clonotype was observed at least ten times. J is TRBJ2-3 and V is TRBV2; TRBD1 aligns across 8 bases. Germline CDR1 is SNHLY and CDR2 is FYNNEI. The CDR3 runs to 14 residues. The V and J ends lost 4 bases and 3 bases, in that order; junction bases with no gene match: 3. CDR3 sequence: CASSATGGTDTQYF. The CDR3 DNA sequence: TGTGCCAGCAGTGCTACAGGGGGGACAGATACGCAGTATTTT.

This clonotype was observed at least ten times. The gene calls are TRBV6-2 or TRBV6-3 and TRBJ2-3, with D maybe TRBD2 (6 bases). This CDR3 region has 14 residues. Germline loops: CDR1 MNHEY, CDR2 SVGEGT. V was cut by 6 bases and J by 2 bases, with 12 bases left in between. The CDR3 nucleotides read TGTGCCAGCAGGCGAGCGGGTACCACAGATACGCAGTATTTT. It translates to CASRRAGTTDTQYF.

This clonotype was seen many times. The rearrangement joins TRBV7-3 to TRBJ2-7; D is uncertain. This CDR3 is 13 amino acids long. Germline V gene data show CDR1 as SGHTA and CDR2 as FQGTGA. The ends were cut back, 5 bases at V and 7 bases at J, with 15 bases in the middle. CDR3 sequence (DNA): TGTGCCAGCAGCCCTGGACGGAGCGAGGAGCAGTACTTC. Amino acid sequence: CASSPGRSEEQYF.

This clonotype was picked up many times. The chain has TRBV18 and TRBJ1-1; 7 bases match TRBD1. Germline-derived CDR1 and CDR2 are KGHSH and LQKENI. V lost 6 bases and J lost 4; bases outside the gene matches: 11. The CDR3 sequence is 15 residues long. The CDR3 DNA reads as TGTGCCAGCTCTAACCAGGCAGGGGGTGGCACTGAAGCTTTCTTT. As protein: CASSNQAGGGTEAFF. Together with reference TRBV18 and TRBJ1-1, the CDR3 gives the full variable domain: NAGVMQNPRHLVRRRGQEARLRCSPMKGHSHVYWYRQLPEEGLKFMVYLQKENIIDESGMPKERFSAEFPKEGPSILRIQQVVRGDSAAYFCASSNQAGGGTEAFFGQGTRLTVV.

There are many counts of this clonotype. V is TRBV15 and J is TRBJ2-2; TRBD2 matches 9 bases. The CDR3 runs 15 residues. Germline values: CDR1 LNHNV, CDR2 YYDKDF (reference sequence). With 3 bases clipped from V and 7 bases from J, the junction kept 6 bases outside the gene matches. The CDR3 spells CATSSPLAGLGELFF. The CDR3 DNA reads TGTGCCACCAGCAGCCCACTAGCGGGCCTCGGGGAGCTGTTTTTT.

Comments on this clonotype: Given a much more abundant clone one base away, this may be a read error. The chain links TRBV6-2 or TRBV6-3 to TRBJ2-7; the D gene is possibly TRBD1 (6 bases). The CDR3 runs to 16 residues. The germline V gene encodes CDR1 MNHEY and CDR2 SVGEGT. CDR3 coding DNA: TGTGCCAGCAGTTACTCGCGTGGGGGCTTCGCCTACGAGCAGTGCTTC. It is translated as CASSYSRGGFAYEQCF.

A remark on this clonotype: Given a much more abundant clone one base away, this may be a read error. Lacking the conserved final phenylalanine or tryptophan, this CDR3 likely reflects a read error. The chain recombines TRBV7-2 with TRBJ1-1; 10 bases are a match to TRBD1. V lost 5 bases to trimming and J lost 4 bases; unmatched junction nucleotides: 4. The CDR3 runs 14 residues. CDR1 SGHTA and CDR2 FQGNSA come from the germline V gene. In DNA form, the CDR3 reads TGTGCCAGCAGCCACGACAGGGGGCCCACTGAAGCTTTCCTT. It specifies CASSHDRGPTEAFL.

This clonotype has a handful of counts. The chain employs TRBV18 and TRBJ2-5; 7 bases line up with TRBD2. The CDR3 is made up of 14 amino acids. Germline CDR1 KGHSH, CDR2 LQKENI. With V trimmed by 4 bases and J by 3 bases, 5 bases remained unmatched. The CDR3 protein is CASSLSGGKETQYF. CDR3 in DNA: TGTGCCAGCTCACTTTCCGGGGGGAAAGAGACCCAGTACTTC.

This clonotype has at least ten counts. The DNA for the CDR3 is TGTGCCAGCTCCACGCGATGGACAGGCTACACCTTC. Translated: CASSTRWTGYTF. The chain employs TRBV12-3 or TRBV12-4 and TRBJ1-2; possible D gene TRBD1, 5 bases. The V and J ends lost 8 bases and 8 bases respectively, with 15 bases between them. The CDR3 length is 12 residues.

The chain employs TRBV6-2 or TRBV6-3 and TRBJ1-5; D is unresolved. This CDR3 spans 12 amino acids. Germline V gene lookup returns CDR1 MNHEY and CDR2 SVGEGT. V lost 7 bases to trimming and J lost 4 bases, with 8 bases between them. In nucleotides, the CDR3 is TGTGCCAGCACCTTCGGGAATCAGCCCCAGCATTTT. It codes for CASTFGNQPQHF.